This T cell receptor beta chain was identified during a study of blood T cell repertoires in COVID-19. Overall study: Spain, Italy and the United States supplied samples that represented acute and convalescent COVID-19. In each case, the material was cDNA or gDNA derived from T cells, B-cell-depleted T cells, or PBMCs.

The CDR3 consists of 13 residues. V was pared by 6 bases and J by 10 bases, with 13 bases between. From germline, CDR1 is MNHEY and CDR2 SVGAGI. The data were produced by immunoSEQ multiplex PCR, yet TCRdb's version contains in-frame clones alone and is incomplete. The sample has 300,000 to 350,000 clones, 90% seen once. The Seattle patients joined while their infection was active and were tracked longitudinally afterward. The source material was peripheral blood. The V and J genes are TRBV6-5 and TRBJ1-6, with D possibly TRBD1 on 6 matching bases. The TCR originated in a woman aged 25 to 39 with COVID-19, enrolled during active disease. Here the CDR3 reads CASRGTSRSPLHF. For the CDR3, the DNA is TGTGCCAGCAGGGGGACAAGTCGATCACCCCTCCACTTT.